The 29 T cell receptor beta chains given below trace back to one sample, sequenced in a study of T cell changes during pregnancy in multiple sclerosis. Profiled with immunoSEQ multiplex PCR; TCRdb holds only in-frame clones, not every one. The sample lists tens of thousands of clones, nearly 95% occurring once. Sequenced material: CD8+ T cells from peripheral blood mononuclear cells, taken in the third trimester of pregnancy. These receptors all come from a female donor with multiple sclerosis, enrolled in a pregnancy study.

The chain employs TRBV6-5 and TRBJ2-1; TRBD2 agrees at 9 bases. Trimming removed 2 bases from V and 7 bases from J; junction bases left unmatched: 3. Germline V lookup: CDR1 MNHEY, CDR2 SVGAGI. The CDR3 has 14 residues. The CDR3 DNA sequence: TGTGCCAGCAGTTACGGCGGGAGGGATAATGAGCAGTTCTTC. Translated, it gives CASSYGGRDNEQFF.

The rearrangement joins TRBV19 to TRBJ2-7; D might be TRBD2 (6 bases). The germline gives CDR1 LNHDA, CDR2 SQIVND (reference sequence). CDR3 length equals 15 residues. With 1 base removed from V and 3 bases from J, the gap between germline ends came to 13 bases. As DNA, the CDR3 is TGTGCCAGTAGTATAGGGTGGGGGACTCACTACGAGCAGTACTTC. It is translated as CASSIGWGTHYEQYF.

CDR3 DNA: TGTGCCAGCAGCTTAGCGGTCACCGGGAAGAACGAGCAGTACTTC. Its translation is CASSLAVTGKNEQYF. V gene TRBV7-9 combines with J gene TRBJ2-7, with a tentative D call TRBD2 (5 bases). The CDR3 runs to 15 residues. Germline loops: CDR1 SEHNR, CDR2 FQNEAQ (reference sequence). Trimming removed 0 bases at V and 5 bases at J, with 14 bases between.

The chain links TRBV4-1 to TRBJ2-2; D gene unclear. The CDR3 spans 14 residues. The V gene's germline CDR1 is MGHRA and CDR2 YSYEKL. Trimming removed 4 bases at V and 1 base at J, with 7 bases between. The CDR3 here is CASSRAENTGELFF. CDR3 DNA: TGCGCCAGCAGCCGGGCAGAGAACACCGGGGAGCTGTTTTTT.

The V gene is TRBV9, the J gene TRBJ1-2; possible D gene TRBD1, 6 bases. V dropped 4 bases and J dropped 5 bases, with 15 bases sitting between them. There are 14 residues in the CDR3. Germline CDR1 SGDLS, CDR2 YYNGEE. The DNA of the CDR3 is TGTGCCAGCAGCCCCCGCGGGGGGCAATATGGCTACACCTTC. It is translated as CASSPRGGQYGYTF.

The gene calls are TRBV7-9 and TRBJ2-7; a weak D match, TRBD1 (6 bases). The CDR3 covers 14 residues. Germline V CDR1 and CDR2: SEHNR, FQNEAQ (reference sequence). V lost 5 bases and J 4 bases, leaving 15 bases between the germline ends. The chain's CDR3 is CASSPRDTSYEQYF. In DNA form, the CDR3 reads TGTGCCAGCAGCCCCCGGGACACTTCATACGAGCAGTACTTC.

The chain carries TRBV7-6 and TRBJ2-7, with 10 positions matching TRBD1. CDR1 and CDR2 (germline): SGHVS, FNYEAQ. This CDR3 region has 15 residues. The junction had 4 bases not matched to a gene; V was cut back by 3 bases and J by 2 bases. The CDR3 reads CASSLGQGITYEQYF. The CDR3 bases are TGTGCCAGCAGCTTGGGACAGGGGATCACCTACGAGCAGTACTTC. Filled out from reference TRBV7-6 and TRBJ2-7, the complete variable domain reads GAGVSQSPRYKVTKRGQDVALRCDPISGHVSLYWYRQALGQGPEFLTYFNYEAQQDKSGLPNDRFSAERPEGSISTLTIQRTEQRDSAMYRCASSLGQGITYEQYFGPGTRLTVT.

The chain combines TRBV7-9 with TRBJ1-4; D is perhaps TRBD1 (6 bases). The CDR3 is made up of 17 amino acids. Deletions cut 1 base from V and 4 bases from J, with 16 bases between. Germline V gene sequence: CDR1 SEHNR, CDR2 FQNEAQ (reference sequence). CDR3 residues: CASSLDLGTPLNEKLFF. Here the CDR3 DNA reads TGTGCCAGCAGCTTAGATCTGGGGACACCCCTTAATGAAAAACTGTTTTTT.

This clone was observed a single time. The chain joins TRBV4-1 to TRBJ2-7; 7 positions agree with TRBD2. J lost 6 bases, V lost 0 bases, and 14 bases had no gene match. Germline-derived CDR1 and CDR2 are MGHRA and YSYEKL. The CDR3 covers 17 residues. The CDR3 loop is CASSQEAPLAKGAEQYF. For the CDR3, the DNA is TGCGCCAGCAGCCAAGAGGCCCCACTAGCGAAAGGGGCCGAGCAGTACTTC.

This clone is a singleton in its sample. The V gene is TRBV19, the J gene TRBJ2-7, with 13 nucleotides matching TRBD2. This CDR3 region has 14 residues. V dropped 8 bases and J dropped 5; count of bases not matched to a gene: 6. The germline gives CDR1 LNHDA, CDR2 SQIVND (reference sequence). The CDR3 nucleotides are TGTGCCAGTTCTTGGACTAGCGGGAGTAACGAGCAGTACTTC. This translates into CASSWTSGSNEQYF.

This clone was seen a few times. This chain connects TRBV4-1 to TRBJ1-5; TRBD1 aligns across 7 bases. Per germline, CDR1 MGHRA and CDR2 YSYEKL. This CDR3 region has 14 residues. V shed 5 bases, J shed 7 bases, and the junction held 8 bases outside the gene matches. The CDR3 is CASSVRDREQPQHF. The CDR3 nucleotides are TGCGCCAGCAGCGTGAGGGACAGAGAACAGCCCCAGCATTTT.

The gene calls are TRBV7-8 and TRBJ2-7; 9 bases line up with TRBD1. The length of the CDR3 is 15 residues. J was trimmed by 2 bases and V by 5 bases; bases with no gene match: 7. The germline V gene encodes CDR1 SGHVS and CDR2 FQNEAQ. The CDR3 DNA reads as TGTGCCAGCAGCCTGGGACAGGGACGGACCTACGAGCAGTACTTC. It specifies CASSLGQGRTYEQYF. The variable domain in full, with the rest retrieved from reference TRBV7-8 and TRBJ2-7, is GAGVSQSPRYKVAKRGQDVALRCDPISGHVSLFWYQQALGQGPEFLTYFQNEAQLDKSGLPSDRFFAERPEGSVSTLKIQRTQQEDSAVYLCASSLGQGRTYEQYFGPGTRLTVT.

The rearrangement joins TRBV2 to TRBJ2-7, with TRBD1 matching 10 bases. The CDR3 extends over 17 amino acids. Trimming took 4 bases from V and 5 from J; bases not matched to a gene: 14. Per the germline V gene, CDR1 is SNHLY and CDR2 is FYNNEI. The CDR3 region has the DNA TGTGCCAGCAGTGCATCCCCGGGACAGGGGTCCCCGGACGAGCAGTACTTC. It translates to CASSASPGQGSPDEQYF.

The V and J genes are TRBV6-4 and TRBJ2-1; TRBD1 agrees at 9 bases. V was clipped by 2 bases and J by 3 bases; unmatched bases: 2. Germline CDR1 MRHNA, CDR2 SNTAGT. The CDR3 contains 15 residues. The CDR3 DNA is TGTGCCAGCAGTGACCCGGGACAGGGCTACAATGAGCAGTTCTTC. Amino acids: CASSDPGQGYNEQFF.

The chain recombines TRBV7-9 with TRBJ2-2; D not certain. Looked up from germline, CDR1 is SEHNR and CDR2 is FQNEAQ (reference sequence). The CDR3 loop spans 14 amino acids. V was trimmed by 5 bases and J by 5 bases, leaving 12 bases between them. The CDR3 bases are TGTGCCAGCAGCCCCCGAGTTCGGACCGGGGAGCTGTTTTTT. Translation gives CASSPRVRTGELFF.

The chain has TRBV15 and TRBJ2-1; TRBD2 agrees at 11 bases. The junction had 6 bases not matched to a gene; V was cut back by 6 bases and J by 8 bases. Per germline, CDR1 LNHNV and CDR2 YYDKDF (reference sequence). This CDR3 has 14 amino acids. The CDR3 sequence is CATRAGLAVHEQFF. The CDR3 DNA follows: TGTGCCACCAGGGCGGGACTAGCGGTACATGAGCAGTTCTTC.

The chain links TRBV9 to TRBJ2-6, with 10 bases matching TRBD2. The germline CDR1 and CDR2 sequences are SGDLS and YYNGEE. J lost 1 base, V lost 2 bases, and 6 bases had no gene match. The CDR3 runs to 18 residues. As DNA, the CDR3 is TGTGCCAGCAGCGTCCTAGCGGGAGTGGGATCTGGGGCCAACGTCCTGACTTTC. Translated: CASSVLAGVGSGANVLTF.

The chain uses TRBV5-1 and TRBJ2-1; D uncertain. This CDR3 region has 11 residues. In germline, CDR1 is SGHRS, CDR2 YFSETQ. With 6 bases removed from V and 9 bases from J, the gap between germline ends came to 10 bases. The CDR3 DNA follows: TGCGCCAGCAATGGCAGTGGTGAGCAGTTCTTC. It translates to CASNGSGEQFF.

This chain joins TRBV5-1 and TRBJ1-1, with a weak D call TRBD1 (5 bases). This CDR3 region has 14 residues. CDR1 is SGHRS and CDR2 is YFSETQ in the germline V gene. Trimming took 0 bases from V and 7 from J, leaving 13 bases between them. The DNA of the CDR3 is TGCGCCAGCAGCTTGGTCAGGGATATGAGTGAAGCTTTCTTT. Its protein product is CASSLVRDMSEAFF.

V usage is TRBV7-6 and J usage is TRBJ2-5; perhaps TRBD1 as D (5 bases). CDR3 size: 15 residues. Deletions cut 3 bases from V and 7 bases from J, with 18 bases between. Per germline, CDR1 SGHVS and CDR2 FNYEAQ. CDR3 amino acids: CASSFVGMGQGTQYF. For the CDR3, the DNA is TGTGCCAGCAGCTTCGTCGGAATGGGGCAGGGGACCCAGTACTTC.

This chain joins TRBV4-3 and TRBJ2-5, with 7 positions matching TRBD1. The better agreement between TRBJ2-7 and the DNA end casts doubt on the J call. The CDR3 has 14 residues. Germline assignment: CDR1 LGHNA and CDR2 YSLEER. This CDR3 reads CASSPVRGHNEQYF. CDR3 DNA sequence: TGCGCCAGCAGCCCTGTGAGGGGGCACAACGAGCAGTACTTC.

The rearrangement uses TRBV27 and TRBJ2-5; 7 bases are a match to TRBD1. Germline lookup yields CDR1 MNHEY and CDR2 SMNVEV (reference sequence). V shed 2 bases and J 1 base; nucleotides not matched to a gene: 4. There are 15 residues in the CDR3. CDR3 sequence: CASSLTTGFQETQYF. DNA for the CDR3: TGTGCCAGCAGTTTAACGACAGGGTTCCAAGAGACCCAGTACTTC.

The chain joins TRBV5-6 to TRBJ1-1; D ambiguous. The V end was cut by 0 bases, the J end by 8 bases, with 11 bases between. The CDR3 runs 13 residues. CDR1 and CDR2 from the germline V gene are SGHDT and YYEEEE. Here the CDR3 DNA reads TGTGCCAGCAGCTTGGGATCGGCGGGGGAAGCTTTCTTT. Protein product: CASSLGSAGEAFF.

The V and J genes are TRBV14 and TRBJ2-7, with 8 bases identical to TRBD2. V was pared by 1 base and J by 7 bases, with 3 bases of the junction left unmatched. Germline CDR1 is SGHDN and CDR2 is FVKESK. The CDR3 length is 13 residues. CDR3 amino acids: CASSQVASGEQYF. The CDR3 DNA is TGTGCCAGCAGCCAAGTGGCTAGCGGGGAGCAGTACTTC.

The CDR3 DNA is TGCAGCGTTGAAGGTCTGACAGGGTGGGATACGCAGTATTTT. It translates to CSVEGLTGWDTQYF. The chain has TRBV29-1 and TRBJ2-3, with 7 nucleotides matching TRBD1. Germline V lookup: CDR1 SQVTM, CDR2 ANQGSEA. Trimming removed 1 base from V and 6 bases from J; junction bases left unmatched: 7. The CDR3 is 14 amino acids.

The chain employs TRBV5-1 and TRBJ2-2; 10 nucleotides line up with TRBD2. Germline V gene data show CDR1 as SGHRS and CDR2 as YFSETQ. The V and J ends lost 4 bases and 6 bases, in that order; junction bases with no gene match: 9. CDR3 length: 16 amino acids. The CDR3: CASSPASGSIAGELFF. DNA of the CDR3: TGCGCCAGCAGCCCTGCTAGCGGGAGTATCGCCGGGGAGCTGTTTTTT. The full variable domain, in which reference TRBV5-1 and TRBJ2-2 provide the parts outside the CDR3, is KAGVTQTPRYLIKTRGQQVTLSCSPISGHRSVSWYQQTPGQGLQFLFEYFSETQRNKGNFPGRFSGRQFSNSRSEMNVSTLELGDSALYLCASSPASGSIAGELFFGEGSRLTVL.

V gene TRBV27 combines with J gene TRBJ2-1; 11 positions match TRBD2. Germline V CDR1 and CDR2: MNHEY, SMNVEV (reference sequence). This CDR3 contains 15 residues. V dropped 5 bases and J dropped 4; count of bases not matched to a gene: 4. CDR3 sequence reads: CASSTTSGIYNEQFF. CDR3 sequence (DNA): TGTGCCAGCAGTACGACTAGCGGGATTTACAATGAGCAGTTCTTC.

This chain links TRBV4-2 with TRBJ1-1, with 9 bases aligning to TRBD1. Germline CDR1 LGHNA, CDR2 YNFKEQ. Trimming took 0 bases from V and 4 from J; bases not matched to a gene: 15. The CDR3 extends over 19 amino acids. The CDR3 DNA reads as TGTGCCAGCAGCCAAGACCCACAGGGGGCTGGGTGGGAGAGCACTGAAGCTTTCTTT. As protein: CASSQDPQGAGWESTEAFF.

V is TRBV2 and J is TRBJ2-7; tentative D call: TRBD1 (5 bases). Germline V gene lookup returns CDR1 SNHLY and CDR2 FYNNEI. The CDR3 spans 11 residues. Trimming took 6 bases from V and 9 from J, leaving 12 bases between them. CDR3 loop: CASRAGQVQYF. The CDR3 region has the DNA TGTGCCAGCAGAGCAGGGCAGGTGCAGTACTTC.